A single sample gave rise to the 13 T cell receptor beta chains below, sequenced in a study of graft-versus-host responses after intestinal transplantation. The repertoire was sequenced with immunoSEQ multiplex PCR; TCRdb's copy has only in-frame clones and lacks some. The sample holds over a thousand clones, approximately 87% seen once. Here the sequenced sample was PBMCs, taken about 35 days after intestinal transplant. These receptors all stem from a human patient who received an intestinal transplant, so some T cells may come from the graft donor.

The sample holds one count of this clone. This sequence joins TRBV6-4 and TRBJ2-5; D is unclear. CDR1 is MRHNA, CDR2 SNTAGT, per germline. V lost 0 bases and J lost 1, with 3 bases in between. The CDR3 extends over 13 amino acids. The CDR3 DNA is TGTGCCAGCAGTGACTCACCCCAAGAGACCCAGTACTTC. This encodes CASSDSPQETQYF.

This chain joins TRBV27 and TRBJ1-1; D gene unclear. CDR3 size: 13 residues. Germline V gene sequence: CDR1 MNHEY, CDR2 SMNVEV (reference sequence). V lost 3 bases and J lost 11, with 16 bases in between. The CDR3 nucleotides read TGTGCCAGCAGTTTTGCCGCCGAGGTGGAGGCTTTCTTT. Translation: CASSFAAEVEAFF.

The CDR3, as DNA: TGTGCCAGCAGTTACTCGAGGGGAAACATTCAGTACTTC. This translates into CASSYSRGNIQYF. This chain joins TRBV6-5 and TRBJ2-4; D could derive from TRBD1 or TRBD2 (5 bases each). Trimming stripped 0 bases from V and 6 bases from J, with 6 bases between. CDR1 and CDR2 (germline): MNHEY, SVGAGI. This CDR3 has 13 amino acids.

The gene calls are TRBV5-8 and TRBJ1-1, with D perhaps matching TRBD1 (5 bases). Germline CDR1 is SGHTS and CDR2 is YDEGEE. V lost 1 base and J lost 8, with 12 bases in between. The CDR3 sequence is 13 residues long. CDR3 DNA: TGTGCCAGCAGCTTGACCCAGGGAATGGAAGCTTTCTTT. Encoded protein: CASSLTQGMEAFF.

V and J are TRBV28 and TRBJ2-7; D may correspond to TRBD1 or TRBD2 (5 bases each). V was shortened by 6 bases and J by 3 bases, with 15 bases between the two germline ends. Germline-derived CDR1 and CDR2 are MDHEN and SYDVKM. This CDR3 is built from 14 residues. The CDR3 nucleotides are TGTGCCAGCAGCTCAGGACTGGGGGTCTACGAGCAGTACTTC. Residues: CASSSGLGVYEQYF.

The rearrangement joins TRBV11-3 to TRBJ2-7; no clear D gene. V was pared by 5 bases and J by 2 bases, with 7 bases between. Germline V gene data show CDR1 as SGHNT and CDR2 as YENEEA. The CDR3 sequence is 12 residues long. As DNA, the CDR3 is TGTGCCAGCAGCCCCACAGCCTACGAGCAGTACTTC. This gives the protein CASSPTAYEQYF.

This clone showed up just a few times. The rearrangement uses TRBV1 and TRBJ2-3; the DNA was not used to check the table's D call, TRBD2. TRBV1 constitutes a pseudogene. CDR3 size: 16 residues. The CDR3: CTSSQLAGGATDTQYF. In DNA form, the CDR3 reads TGCACCAGCAGCCAACTAGCGGGGGGGGCCACAGATACGCAGTATTTT.

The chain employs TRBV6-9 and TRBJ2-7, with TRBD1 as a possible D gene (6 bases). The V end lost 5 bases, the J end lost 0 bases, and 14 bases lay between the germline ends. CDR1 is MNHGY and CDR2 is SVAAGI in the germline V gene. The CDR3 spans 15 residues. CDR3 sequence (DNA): TGTGCCAGCAGTGACGGGGACACGGGCTCCTACGAGCAGTACTTC. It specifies CASSDGDTGSYEQYF.

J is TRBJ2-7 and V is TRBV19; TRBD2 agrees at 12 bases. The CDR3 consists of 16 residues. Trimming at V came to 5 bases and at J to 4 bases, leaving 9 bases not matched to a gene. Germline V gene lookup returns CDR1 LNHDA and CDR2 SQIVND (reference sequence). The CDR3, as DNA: TGTGCCAGTAGTCCTCGGGGACTAGCGGGCGCTTACGAGCAGTACTTC. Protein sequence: CASSPRGLAGAYEQYF.

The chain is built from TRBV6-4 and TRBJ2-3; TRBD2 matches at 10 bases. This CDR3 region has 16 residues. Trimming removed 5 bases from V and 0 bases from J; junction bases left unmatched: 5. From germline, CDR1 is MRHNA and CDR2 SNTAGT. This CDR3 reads CASSQSSGGSTDTQYF. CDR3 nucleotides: TGTGCCAGCAGTCAATCTAGCGGGGGCAGCACAGATACGCAGTATTTT.

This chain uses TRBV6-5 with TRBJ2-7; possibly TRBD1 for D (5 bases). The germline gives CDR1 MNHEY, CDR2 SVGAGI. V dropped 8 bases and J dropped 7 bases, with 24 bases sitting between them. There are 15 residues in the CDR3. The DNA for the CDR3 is TGTGCCAGCCTTCCACCTGGACATACCCTCGGAGAGCAGTACTTC. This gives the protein CASLPPGHTLGEQYF.

The CDR3 nucleotides are TGTGCCAGTAGTATGGGACTAGCGGGAGGGGTTCAGCAGTACTTC. Residues: CASSMGLAGGVQQYF. The chain employs TRBV19 and TRBJ2-7; TRBD2 matches at 16 bases. Germline values: CDR1 LNHDA, CDR2 SQIVND (reference sequence). The ends lost 3 bases at V and 8 bases at J; junction bases unmatched: 4. CDR3 size: 15 residues.

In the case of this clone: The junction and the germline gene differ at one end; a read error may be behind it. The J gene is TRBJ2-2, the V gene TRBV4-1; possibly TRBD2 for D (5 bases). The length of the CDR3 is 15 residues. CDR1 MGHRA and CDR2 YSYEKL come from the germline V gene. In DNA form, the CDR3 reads TGTGCCAGCAGCCAAGATTGGCTAGCCACCGGGGAGCTGTTTTTT. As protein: CASSQDWLATGELFF.